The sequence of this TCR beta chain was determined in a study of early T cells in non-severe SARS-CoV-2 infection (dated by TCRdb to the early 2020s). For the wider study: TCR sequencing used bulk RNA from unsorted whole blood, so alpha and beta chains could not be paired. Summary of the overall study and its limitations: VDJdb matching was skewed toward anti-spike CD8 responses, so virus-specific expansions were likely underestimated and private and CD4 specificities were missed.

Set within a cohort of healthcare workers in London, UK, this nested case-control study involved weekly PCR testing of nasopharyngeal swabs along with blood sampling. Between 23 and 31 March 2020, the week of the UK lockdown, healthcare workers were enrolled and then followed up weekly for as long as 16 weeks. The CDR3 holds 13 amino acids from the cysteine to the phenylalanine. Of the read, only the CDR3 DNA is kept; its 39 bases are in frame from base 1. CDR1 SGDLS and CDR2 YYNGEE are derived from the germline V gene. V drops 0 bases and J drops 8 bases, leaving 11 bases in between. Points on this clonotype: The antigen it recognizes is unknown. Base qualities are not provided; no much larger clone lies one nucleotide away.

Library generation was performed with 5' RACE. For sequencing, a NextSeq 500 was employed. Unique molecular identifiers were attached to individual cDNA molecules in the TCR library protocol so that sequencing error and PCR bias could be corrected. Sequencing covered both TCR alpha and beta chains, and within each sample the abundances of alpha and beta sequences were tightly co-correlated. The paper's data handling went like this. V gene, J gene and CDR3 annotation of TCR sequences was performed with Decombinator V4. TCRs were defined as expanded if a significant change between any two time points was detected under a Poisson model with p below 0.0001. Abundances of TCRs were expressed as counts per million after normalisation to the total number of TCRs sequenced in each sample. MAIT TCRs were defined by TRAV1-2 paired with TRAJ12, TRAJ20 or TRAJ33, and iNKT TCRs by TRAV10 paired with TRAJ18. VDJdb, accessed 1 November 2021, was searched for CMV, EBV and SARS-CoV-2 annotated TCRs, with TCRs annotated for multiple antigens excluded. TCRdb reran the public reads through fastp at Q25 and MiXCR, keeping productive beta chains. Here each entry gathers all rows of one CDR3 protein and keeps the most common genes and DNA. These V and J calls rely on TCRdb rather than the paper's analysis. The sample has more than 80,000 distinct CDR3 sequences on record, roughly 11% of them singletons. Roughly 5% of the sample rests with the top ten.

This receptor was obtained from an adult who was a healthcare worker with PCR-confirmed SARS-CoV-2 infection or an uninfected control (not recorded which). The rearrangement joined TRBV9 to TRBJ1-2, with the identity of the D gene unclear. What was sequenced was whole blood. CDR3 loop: CASSVVTGRGYTF. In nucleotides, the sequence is TGTGCCAGCAGCGTAGTGACGGGCCGCGGCTACACCTTC.